This paragraph reports one TCR beta chain. cDNA came from 0.5 to 1 ug RNA primed by random hexamers. Amplification of the TCR beta CDR3 was carried out by immunoSEQ multiplex PCR, which spanned a total of 54 Vbeta and 13 Jbeta segments. MiXCR was run by TCRdb on the immunoSEQ multiplex PCR reads, yielding one entry per CDR3 protein. The sample includes about 280,000 distinct CDR3 sequences, approximately 84% seen only once; the top ten take over 0.09%. The sample is drawn from a study of CD8 T cells in Susac syndrome. The CDR3 contains 15 residues. From germline, CDR1 is GTSNPN and CDR2 SVGIG (reference sequence). The ends were cut back, 1 base at V and 2 bases at J, with 12 bases in the middle.

The sequence was collected from a human donor with multiple sclerosis. The chain combines TRBV30 with TRBJ1-5; D is uncertain. Material for sequencing was CD8+ T cells from PBMCs. CDR3 loop: CAWSGGGEGNQPQHF. DNA for the CDR3: TGTGCCTGGAGTGGGGGAGGCGAGGGCAATCAGCCCCAGCATTTT. Drawing the rest from reference TRBV30 and TRBJ1-5, the complete variable domain is SQTIHQWPATLVQPVGSPLSLECTVEGTSNPNLYWYRQAAGRGLQLLFYSVGIGQISSEVPQNLSASRPQDRQFILSSKKLLLSDSGFYLCAWSGGGEGNQPQHFGDGTRLSIL.